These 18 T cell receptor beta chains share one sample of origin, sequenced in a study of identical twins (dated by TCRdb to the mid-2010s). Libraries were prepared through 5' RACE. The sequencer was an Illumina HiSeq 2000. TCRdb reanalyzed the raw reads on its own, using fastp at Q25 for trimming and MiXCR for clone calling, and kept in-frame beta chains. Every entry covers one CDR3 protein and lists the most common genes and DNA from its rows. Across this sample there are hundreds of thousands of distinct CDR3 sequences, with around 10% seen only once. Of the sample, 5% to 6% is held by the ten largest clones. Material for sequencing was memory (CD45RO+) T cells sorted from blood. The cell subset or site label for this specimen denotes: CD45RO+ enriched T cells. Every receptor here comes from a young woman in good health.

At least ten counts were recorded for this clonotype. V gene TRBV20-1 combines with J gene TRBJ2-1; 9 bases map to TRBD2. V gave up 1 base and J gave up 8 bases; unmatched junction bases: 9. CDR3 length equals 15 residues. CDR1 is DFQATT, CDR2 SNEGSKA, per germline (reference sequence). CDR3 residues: CSARGSLAGYYEQFF. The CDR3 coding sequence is TGCAGTGCTAGAGGTTCCCTAGCGGGGTATTATGAGCAGTTCTTC.

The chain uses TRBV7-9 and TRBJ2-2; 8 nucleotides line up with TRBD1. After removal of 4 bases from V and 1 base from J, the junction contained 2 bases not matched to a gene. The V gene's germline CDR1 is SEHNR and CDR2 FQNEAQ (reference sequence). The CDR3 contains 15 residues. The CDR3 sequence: CASSYGQGNTGELFF. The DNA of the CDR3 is TGTGCCAGCAGCTACGGACAGGGGAACACCGGGGAGCTGTTTTTT.

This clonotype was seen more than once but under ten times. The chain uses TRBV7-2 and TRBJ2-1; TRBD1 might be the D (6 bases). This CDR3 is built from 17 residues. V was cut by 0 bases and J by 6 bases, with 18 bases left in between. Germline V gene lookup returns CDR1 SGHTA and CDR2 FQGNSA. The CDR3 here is CASSLAQGLMLANEQFF. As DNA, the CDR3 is TGTGCCAGCAGCTTAGCACAGGGTCTTATGTTAGCCAATGAGCAGTTCTTC.

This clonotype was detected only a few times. CDR3 sequence: CASSSKSRDRVWGRYGYTF. The CDR3 DNA sequence: TGTGCCAGCAGTTCTAAGTCCCGGGACAGGGTTTGGGGTCGGTATGGCTACACCTTC. The rearrangement joins TRBV27 to TRBJ1-2, with 9 bases lining up with TRBD1. In germline, CDR1 is MNHEY, CDR2 SMNVEV (reference sequence). J lost 5 bases, V lost 4 bases, and 20 bases had no gene match. The CDR3 totals 19 residues.

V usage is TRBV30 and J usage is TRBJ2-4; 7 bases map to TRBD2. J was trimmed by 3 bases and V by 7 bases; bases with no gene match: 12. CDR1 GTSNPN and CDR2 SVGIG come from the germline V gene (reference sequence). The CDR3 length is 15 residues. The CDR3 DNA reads TGTGCCTCCGAGTCGGCGGCGGGAGTCAAAAACATTCAGTACTTC. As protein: CASESAAGVKNIQYF. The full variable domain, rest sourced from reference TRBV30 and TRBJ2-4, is SQTIHQWPATLVQPVGSPLSLECTVEGTSNPNLYWYRQAAGRGLQLLFYSVGIGQISSEVPQNLSASRPQDRQFILSSKKLLLSDSGFYLCASESAAGVKNIQYFGAGTRLSVL.

Written as DNA, the CDR3 is TGTGCCAGCAGTCCGGGCCTGAGCGGGGGCTACAATGAGCAGTTCTTC. This codes for CASSPGLSGGYNEQFF. The J gene is TRBJ2-1, the V gene TRBV12-3 or TRBV12-4, with TRBD2 matching 8 bases. V lost 5 bases to trimming and J lost 3 bases; unmatched junction nucleotides: 9. This CDR3 comprises 16 residues.

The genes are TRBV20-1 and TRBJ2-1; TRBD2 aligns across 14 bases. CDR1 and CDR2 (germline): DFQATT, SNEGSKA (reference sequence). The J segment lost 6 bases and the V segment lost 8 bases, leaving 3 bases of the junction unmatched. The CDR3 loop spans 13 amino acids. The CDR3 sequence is CSSGLAGGNEQFF. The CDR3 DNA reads TGCAGTTCTGGACTAGCGGGAGGCAATGAGCAGTTCTTC.

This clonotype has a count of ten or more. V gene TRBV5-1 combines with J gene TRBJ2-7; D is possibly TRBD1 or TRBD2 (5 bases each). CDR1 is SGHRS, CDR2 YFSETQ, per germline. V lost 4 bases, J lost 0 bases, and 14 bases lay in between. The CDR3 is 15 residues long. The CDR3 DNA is TGCGCCAGCAGCCGGACGGGGACCATCTCCTACGAGCAGTACTTC. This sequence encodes CASSRTGTISYEQYF. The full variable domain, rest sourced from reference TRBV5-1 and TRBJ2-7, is KAGVTQTPRYLIKTRGQQVTLSCSPISGHRSVSWYQQTPGQGLQFLFEYFSETQRNKGNFPGRFSGRQFSNSRSEMNVSTLELGDSALYLCASSRTGTISYEQYFGPGTRLTVT.

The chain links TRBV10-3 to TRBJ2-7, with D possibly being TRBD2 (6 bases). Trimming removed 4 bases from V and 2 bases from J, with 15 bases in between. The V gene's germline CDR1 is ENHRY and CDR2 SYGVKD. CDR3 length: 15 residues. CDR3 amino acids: CAISVFQGGAYEQYF. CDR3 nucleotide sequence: TGTGCCATCAGTGTCTTTCAGGGAGGCGCCTACGAGCAGTACTTC.

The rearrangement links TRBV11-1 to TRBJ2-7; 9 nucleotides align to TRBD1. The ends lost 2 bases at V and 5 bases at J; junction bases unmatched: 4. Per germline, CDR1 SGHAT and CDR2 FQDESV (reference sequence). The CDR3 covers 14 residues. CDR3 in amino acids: CASSLRDRDHEQYF. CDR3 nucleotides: TGTGCCAGCAGCTTAAGGGACAGGGACCACGAGCAGTACTTC.

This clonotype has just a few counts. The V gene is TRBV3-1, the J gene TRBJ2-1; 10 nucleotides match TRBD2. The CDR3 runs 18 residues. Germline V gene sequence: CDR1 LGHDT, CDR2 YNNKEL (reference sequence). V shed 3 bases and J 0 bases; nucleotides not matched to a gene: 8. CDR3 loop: CASSHRLAGDLSYNEQFF. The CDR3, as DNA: TGTGCCAGCAGCCATCGCCTAGCGGGGGATCTCTCCTACAATGAGCAGTTCTTC.

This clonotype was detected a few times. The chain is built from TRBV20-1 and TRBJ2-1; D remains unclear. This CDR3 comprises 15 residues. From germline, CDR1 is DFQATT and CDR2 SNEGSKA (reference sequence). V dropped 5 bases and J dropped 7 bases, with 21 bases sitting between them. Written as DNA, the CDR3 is TGCAGTGCTTCCTTGGGTGAATTTTTCAAGAATGAGCAGTTCTTC. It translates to CSASLGEFFKNEQFF.

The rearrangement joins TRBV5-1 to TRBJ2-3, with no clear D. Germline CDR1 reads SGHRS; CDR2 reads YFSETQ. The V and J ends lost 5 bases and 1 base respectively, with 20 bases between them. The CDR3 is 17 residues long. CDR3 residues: CASSITDGPQGTDTQYF. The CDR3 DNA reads TGCGCCAGCAGTATCACCGACGGGCCGCAGGGCACAGATACGCAGTATTTT.

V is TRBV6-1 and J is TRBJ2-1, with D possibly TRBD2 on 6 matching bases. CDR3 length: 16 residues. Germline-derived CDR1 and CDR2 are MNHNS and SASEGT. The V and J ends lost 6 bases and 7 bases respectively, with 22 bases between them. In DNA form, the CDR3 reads TGTGCCAGCAGGACGAACCGGGACTTTTTGAGGAATGAGCAGTTCTTC. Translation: CASRTNRDFLRNEQFF.

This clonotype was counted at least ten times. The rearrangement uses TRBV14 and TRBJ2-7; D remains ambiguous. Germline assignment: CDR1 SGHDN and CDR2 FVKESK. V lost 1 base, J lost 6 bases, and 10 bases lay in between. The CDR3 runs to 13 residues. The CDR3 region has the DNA TGTGCCAGCAGCCAAGGGACCAGGCGCGAGCAGTACTTC. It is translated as CASSQGTRREQYF.

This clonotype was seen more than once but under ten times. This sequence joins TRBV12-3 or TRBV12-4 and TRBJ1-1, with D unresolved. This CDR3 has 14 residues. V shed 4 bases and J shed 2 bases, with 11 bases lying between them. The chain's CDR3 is CASSSRRSNTEAFF. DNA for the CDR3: TGTGCCAGCAGTTCCCGACGGAGTAACACTGAAGCTTTCTTT.

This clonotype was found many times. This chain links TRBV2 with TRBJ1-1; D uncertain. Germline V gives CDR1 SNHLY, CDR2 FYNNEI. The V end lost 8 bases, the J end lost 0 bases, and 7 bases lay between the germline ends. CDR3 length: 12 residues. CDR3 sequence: CASGFLNTEAFF. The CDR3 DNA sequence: TGTGCCAGCGGCTTCTTGAACACTGAAGCTTTCTTT.

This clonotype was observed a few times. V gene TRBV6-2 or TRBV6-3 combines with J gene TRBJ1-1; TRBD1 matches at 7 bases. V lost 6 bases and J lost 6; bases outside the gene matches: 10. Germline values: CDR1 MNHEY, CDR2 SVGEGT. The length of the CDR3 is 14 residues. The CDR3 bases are TGTGCCAGCAGCGATTTTCCAGGGGGTCCTGAAGCTTTCTTT. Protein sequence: CASSDFPGGPEAFF.